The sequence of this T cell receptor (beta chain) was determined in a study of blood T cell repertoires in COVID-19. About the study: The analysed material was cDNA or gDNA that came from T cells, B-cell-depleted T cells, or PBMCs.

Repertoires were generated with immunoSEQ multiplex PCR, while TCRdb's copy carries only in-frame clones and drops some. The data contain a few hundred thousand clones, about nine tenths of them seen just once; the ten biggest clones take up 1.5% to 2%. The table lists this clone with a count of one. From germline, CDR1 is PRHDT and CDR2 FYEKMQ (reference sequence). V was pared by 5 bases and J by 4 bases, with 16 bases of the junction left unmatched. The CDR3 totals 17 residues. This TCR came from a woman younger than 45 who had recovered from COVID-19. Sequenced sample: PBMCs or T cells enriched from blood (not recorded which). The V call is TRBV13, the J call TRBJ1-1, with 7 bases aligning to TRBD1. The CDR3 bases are TGTGCCAGCAGCCCCCGAACAGGGGAAGGGGATCTCACTGAAGCTTTCTTT. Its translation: CASSPRTGEGDLTEAFF. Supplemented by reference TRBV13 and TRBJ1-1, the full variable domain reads AAGVIQSPRHLIKEKRETATLKCYPIPRHDTVYWYQQGPGQDPQFLISFYEKMQSDKGSIPDRFSAQQFSDYHSELNMSSLELGDSALYFCASSPRTGEGDLTEAFFGQGTRLTVV.